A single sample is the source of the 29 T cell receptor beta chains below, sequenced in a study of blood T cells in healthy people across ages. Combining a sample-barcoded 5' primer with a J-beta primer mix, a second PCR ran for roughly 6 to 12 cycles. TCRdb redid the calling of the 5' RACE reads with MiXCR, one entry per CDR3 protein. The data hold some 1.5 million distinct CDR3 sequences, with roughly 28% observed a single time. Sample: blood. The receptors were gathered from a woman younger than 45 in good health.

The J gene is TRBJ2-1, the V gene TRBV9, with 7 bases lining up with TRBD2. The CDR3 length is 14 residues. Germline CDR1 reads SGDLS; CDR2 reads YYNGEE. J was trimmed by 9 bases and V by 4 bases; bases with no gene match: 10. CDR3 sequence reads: CASSHSVRETEQFF. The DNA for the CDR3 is TGTGCCAGCAGCCACTCGGTGCGGGAGACTGAGCAGTTCTTC.

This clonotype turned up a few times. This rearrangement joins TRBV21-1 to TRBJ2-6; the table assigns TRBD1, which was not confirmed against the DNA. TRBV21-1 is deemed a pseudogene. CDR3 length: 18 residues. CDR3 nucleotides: TGTGCCACCCTCGTGGGATGGGACAAACCCTCTGGGGCCAACGTCCTGACTTTC. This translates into CATLVGWDKPSGANVLTF.

The CDR3 DNA reads as TGTGCCAGCTCACCGTCGCACGGGGACTATGAGCAGTTCTTC. It specifies CASSPSHGDYEQFF. This chain connects TRBV18 to TRBJ2-1; D possibly corresponds to TRBD2 (6 bases). The CDR3 contains 14 residues. Trimming shortened V by 3 bases and J by 8 bases, and 14 bases separated the two germline ends. Germline lookup yields CDR1 KGHSH and CDR2 LQKENI.

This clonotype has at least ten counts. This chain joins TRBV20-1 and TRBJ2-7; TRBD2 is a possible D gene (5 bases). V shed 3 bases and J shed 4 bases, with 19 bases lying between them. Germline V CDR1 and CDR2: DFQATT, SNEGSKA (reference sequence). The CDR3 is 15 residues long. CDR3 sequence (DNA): TGCAGTGCTAGGCCTTCTGGACTCATTGGTTACGAGCAGTACTTC. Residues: CSARPSGLIGYEQYF.

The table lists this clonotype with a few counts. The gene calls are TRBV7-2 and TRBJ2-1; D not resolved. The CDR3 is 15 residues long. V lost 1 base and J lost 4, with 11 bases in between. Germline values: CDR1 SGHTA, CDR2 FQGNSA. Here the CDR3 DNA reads TGTGCCAGCAGCTTAGAGTGGATTAAGTACAATGAGCAGTTCTTC. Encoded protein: CASSLEWIKYNEQFF.

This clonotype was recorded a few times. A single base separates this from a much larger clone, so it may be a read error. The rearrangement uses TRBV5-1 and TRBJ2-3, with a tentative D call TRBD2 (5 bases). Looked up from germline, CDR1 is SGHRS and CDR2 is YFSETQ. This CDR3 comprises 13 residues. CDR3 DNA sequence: TGCGCCAGCAGCTATGGAGGCACAGATACGCGGTATTTT. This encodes CASSYGGTDTRYF.

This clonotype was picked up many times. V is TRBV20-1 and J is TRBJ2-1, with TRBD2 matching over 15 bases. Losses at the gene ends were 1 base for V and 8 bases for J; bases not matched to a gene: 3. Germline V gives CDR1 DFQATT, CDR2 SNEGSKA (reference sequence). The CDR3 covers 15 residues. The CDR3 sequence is CSARGGLAGGHEQFF. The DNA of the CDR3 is TGCAGTGCTAGAGGGGGACTAGCGGGAGGTCATGAGCAGTTCTTC.

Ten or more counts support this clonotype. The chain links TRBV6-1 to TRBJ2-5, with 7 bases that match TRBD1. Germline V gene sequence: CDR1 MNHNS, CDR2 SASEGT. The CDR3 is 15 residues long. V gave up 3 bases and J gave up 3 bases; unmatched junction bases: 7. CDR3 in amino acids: CASSEGTTGEETQYF. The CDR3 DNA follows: TGTGCCAGCAGTGAGGGGACCACAGGGGAAGAGACCCAGTACTTC.

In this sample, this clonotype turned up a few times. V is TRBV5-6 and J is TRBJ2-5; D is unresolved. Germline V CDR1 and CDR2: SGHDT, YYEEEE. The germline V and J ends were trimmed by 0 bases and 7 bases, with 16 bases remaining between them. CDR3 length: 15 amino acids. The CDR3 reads CASSLGGTYKGTQYF. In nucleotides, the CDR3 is TGTGCCAGCAGCTTGGGCGGCACTTACAAAGGGACCCAGTACTTC.

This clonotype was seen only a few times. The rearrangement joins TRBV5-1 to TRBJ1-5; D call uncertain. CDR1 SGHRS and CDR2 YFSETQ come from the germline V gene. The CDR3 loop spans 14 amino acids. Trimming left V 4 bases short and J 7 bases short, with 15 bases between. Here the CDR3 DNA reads TGCGCCAGCAGCGCAGACGGACCGGGACAGCCCCAGCATTTT. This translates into CASSADGPGQPQHF.

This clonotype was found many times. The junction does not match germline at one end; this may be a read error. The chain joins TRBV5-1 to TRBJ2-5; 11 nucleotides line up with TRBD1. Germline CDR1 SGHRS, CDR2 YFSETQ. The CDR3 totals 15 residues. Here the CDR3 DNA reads TGTGCCAGCAGTCCGGGGACAGGGGGTGGAGAGACCCAGTACTTC. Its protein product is CASSPGTGGGETQYF. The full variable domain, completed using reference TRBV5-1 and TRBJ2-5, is KAGVTQTPRYLIKTRGQQVTLSCSPISGHRSVSWYQQTPGQGLQFLFEYFSETQRNKGNFPGRFSGRQFSNSRSEMNVSTLELGDSALYLCASSPGTGGGETQYFGPGTRLLVL.

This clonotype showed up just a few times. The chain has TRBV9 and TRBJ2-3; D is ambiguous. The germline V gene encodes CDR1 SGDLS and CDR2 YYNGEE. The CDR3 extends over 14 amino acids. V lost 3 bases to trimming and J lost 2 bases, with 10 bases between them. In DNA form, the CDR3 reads TGTGCCAGCAGCGGAACCCCGAACACAGATACGCAGTATTTT. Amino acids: CASSGTPNTDTQYF.

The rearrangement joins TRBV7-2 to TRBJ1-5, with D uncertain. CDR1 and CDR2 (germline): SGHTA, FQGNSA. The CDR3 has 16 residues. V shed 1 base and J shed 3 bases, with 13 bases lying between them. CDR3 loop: CASSLEGRLINQPQHF. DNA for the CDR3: TGTGCCAGCAGCTTAGAGGGCAGGCTGATCAATCAGCCCCAGCATTTT.

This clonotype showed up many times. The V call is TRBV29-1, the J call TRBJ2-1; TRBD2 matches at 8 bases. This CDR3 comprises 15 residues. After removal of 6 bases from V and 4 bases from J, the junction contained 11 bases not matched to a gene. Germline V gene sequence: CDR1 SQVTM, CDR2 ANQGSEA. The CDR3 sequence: CSVGVGLAGYNEQFF. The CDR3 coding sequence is TGCAGCGTGGGAGTGGGCCTAGCGGGTTACAATGAGCAGTTCTTC.

The CDR3 here is CSASNVRAEQFF. CDR3 coding DNA: TGCAGTGCCAGTAACGTCAGGGCTGAGCAGTTCTTC. The chain uses TRBV20-1 and TRBJ2-1, with D possibly TRBD1 on 5 matching bases. Germline V lookup: CDR1 DFQATT, CDR2 SNEGSKA (reference sequence). The CDR3 has 12 residues. V was shortened by 6 bases and J by 9 bases, with 15 bases between the two germline ends.

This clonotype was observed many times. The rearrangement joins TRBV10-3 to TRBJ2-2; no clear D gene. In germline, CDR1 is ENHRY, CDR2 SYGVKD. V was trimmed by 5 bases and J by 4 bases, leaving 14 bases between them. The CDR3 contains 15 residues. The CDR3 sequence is CAISNPQRRTGELFF. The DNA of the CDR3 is TGTGCCATCAGTAACCCGCAGCGTCGCACCGGGGAGCTGTTTTTT.

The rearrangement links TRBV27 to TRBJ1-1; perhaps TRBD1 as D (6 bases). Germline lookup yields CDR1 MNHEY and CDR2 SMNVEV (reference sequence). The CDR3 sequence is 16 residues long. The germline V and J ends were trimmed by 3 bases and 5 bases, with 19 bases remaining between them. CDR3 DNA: TGTGCCAGCAGTTTCTCTCGAGGTGGGGGGCGGACTGAAGCTTTCTTT. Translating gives CASSFSRGGGRTEAFF.

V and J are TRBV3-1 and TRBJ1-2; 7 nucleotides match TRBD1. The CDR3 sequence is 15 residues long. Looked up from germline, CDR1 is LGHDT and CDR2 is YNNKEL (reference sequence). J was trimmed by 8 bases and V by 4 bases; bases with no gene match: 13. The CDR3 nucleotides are TGTGCCAGCAGCCTATTACTGACAGGGCGGGGCGGCTACACCTTC. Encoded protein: CASSLLLTGRGGYTF.

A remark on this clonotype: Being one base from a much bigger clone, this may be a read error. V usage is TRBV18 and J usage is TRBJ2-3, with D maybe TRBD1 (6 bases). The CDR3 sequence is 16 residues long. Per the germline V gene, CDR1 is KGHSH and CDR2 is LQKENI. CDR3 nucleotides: TGTGCCAGCTCACCACTCCAAACAGGGTCGACAGATTCGCAGTATTTT. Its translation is CASSPLQTGSTDSQYF.

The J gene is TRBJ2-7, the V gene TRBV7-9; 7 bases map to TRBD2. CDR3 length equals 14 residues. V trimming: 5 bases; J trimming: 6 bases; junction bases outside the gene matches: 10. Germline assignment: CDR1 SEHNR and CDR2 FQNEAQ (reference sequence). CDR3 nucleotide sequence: TGTGCCAGCAGCGCTAGGGTAGCGGGCAGCGAGCAGTACTTC. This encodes CASSARVAGSEQYF. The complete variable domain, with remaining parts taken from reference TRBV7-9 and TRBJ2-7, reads DTGVSQNPRHKITKRGQNVTFRCDPISEHNRLYWYRQTLGQGPEFLTYFQNEAQLEKSRLLSDRFSAERPKGSFSTLEIQRTEQGDSAMYLCASSARVAGSEQYFGPGTRLTVT.

The CDR3 loop is CASSTREGRADTQYF. DNA of the CDR3: TGTGCCAGCAGCACCCGGGAGGGGCGGGCAGATACGCAGTATTTT. The rearrangement links TRBV7-2 to TRBJ2-3; 8 nucleotides agree with TRBD2. The CDR3 runs to 15 residues. With 5 bases clipped from V and 4 bases from J, the junction kept 8 bases outside the gene matches. Looked up from germline, CDR1 is SGHTA and CDR2 is FQGNSA. The complete variable domain, with remaining parts taken from reference TRBV7-2 and TRBJ2-3, reads GAGVSQSPSNKVTEKGKDVELRCDPISGHTALYWYRQSLGQGLEFLIYFQGNSAPDKSGLPSDRFSAERTGGSVSTLTIQRTQQEDSAVYLCASSTREGRADTQYFGPGTRLTVL.

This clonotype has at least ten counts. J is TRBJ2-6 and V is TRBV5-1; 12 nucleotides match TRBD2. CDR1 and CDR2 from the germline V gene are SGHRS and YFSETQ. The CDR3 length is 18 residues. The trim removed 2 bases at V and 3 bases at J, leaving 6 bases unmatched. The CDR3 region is CASSLRLAGEFGANVLTF. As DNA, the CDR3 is TGCGCCAGCAGCTTAAGACTAGCGGGAGAATTTGGGGCCAACGTCCTGACTTTC.

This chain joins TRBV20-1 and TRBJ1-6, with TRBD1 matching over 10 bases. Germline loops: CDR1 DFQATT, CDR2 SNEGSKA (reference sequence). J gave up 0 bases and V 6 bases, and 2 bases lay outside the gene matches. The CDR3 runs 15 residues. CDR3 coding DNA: TGCAGTGCGGGACAGGGGTCCTCCTATAATTCACCCCTCCACTTT. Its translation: CSAGQGSSYNSPLHF.

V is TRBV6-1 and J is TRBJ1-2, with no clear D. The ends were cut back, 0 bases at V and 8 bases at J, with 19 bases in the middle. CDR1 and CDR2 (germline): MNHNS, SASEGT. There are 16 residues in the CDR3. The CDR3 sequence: CASSEALHDAGRGYTF. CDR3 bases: TGTGCCAGCAGTGAAGCGCTTCATGACGCGGGGAGGGGCTACACCTTC.

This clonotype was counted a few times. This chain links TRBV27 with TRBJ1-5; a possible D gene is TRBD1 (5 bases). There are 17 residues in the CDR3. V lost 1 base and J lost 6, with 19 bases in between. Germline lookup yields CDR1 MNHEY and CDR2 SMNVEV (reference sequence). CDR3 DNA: TGTGCCAGCAGTTTATTCGGTGGGGAGGGGACGGGTCAGCCCCAGCATTTT. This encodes CASSLFGGEGTGQPQHF.

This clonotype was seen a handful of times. Here the CDR3 reads CSARPTSGSVISTDTQYF. Written as DNA, the CDR3 is TGCAGTGCTCGTCCTACTAGCGGCTCGGTTATTAGCACAGATACGCAGTATTTT. This sequence joins TRBV20-1 and TRBJ2-3, with 8 nucleotides matching TRBD2. The V segment lost 5 bases and the J segment 0 bases; nucleotides outside the gene matches: 16. CDR3 length: 18 amino acids. The germline V gene encodes CDR1 DFQATT and CDR2 SNEGSKA (reference sequence).

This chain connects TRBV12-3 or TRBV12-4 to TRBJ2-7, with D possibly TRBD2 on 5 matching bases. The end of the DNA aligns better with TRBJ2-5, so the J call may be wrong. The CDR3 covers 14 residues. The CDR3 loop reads CASSFGGSRETQYF. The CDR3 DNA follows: TGTGCCAGCAGTTTCGGCGGGTCGAGGGAGACCCAGTACTTC.

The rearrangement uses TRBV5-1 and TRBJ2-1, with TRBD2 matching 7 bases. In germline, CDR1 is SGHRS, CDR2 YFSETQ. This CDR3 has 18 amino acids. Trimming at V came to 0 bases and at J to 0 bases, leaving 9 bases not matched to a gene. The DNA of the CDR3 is TGCGCCAGCAGCTTGGGGGACTTTGGCGGGGGCTCCTACAATGAGCAGTTCTTC. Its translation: CASSLGDFGGGSYNEQFF.

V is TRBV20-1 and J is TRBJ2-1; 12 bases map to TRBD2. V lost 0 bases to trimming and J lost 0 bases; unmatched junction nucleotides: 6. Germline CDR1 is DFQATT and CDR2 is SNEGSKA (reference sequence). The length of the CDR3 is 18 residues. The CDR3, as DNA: TGCAGTGCTAGAGAACTAGCGGGGGGCCTTAGCTCCTACAATGAGCAGTTCTTC. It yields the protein CSARELAGGLSSYNEQFF.